This T cell receptor (beta chain) was identified in a study of long-term antiretroviral therapy in people with HIV. For the study at large: Samples from the earliest time points predate the 2015 immediate-ART recommendation by about a decade.

Study outcomes and limitations: Post-ART samples showed increased diversity that remained below transplant donor control levels.

immunoSEQ v3.0 was run at survey level. Method: immunoSEQ multiplex PCR; TCRdb's copy keeps in-frame clones and lacks some. The sample has about 21,000 clones, around four fifths seen once. Germline-derived CDR1 and CDR2 are SEHNR and FQNEAQ (reference sequence). Trimming removed 4 bases from V and 2 bases from J, with 12 bases in between. This CDR3 is built from 15 residues. A note on this clone: Its matching antigen is unknown.

This sequence joins TRBV7-9 and TRBJ1-5; TRBD1 might be the D (5 bases). The TCR was taken from a woman between 45 and 60 years old with HIV. This material consisted of unsorted PBMCs, taken 1.9 years after starting antiretroviral therapy. The CDR3 protein is CASSSQGYGNQPQHF. CDR3 sequence (DNA): TGTGCCAGCAGCTCCCAGGGTTATGGCAATCAGCCCCAGCATTTT.